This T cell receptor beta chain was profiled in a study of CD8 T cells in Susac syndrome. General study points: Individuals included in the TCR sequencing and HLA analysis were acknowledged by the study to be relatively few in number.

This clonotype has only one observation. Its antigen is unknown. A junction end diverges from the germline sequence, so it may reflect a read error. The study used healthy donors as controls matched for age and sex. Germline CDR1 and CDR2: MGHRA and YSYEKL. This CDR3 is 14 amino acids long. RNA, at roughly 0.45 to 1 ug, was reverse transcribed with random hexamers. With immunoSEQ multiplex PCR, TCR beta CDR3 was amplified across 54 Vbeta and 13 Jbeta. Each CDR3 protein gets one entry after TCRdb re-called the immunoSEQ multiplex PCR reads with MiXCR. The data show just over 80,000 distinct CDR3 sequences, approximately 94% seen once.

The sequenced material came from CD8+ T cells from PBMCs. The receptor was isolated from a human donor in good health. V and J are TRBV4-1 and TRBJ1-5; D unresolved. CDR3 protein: CASSQGGLNQPQRF. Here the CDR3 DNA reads TGCGCCAGCAGCCAAGGGGGTTTGAATCAGCCCCAGCGTTTT.